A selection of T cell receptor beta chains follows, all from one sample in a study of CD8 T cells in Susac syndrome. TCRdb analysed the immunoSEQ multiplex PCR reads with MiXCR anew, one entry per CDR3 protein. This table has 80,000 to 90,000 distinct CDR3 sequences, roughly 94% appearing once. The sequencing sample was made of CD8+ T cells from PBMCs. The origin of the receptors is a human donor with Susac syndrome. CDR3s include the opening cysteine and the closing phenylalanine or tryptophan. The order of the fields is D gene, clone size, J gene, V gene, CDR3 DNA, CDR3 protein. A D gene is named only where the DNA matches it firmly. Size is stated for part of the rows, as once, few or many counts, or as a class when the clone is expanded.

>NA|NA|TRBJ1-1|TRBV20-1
TGCAGTGCTAGAGATAGGACAGCTAACACTGAAGCTTTCTTT
CSARDRTANTEAFF
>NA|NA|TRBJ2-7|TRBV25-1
TGTGCCAGCAGGGACGGACTTAACGAGCAGTACTTC
CASRDGLNEQYF
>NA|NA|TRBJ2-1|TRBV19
TGTGCCAGTAGTGCCGGACTCCTCAATGAGCAGTTCTTC
CASSAGLLNEQFF
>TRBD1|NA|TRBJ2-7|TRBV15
TGTGCCACCAGCGGAAGGGGGCGGCGGGAGCAGTACTTC
CATSGRGRREQYF
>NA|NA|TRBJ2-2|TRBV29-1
TGCAGCGTTCTAGGGGGGCGCGACACCGGGGAGCTGTTTTTT
CSVLGGRDTGELFF
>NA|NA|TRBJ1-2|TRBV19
TGTGCCACCGCCCCGACAGCGTGGTATGGCTACACCTTC
CATAPTAWYGYTF
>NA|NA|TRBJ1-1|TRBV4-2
TGTGCCAGCAGCCAAGCCCGGACAGTGAACACTGAAGCTTTCTTT
CASSQARTVNTEAFF
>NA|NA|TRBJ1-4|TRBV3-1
TGTGCCAGCAGCCGGACAGCGGGGGAAAAACTGTTTTTT
CASSRTAGEKLFF
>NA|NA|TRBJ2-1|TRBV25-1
TGTGCCAGCAACGCCGGGACACATAATGAGCAGTTCTTC
CASNAGTHNEQFF
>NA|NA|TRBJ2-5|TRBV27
TGTGCCAGCAGACCTCAGGGGGAGGTAGAGACCCAGTACTTC
CASRPQGEVETQYF
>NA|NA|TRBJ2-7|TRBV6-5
TGTGCCAGCAGTCAGCAGACTAGTTCGGGCGAGCAGTACTTC
CASSQQTSSGEQYF
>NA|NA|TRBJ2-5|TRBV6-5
TGTGCCAGCAGTTACTTAAGGGGCCAGACCCAGTACTTC
CASSYLRGQTQYF
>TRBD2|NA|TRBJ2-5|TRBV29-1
TGCAGCGTTGACGGGACTAGCGATCAAGAGACCCAGTACTTC
CSVDGTSDQETQYF
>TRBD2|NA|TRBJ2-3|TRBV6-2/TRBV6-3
TGTGCCAGCAGTTACGGGCCAGCGGGAGCAGTAGATACGCAGTATTTT
CASSYGPAGAVDTQYF
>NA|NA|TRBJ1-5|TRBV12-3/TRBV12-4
TGTGCCAGCAGTTTCGGGAACAATCAGCCCCAGCATTTT
CASSFGNNQPQHF
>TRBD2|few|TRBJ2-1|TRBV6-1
TGTGCCAGCAGATCGGGAGGTTCCTACAATGAGCAGTTCTTC
CASRSGGSYNEQFF
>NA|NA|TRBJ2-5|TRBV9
TGTGCCAGCAGCGTAGCGGGTGCTAGTGAGGAGACCCAGTACTTC
CASSVAGASEETQYF